The 23 T cell receptor beta chains in this list originate from one sample, sequenced in a study of CD4 and CD8 cells across lung adenocarcinoma regions. One entry per CDR3 protein, called by TCRdb with MiXCR from the PCR reads. The sample has fewer than 10,000 distinct CDR3 sequences, about 45% seen once; the top ten hold about 17%. Sequencing was carried out using CD4+ T cells from the margin of a lung tumor. The receptors were gathered from a female donor with lung adenocarcinoma. The CD4 and CD8 labels of this study may be unreliable.

This clonotype was seen a handful of times. The rearrangement links TRBV6-5 to TRBJ1-6, with D possibly being TRBD1 (5 bases). V lost 0 bases and J lost 18, with 24 bases in between. The germline V gene encodes CDR1 MNHEY and CDR2 SVGAGI. The CDR3 loop spans 16 amino acids. The CDR3 region has the DNA TGTGCCAGCAGTTACTCGAAATGGGCCAGGCAAGGGGAGAACCACTTT. It is translated as CASSYSKWARQGENHF.

This clonotype has more than one count but fewer than ten. The chain employs TRBV15 and TRBJ2-6, with 7 bases fitting TRBD1. V gave up 3 bases and J gave up 4 bases; unmatched junction bases: 6. CDR1 and CDR2 (germline): LNHNV, YYDKDF (reference sequence). The CDR3 loop spans 16 amino acids. The CDR3 sequence: CATSSTPGQGANVLTF. The DNA of the CDR3 is TGTGCCACCAGCAGCACCCCGGGACAGGGGGCCAACGTCCTGACTTTC.

The rearrangement joins TRBV7-9 to TRBJ2-1; D is undetermined. Germline V lookup: CDR1 SEHNR, CDR2 FQNEAQ (reference sequence). V lost 6 bases, J lost 7 bases, and 16 bases lay in between. This CDR3 has 14 amino acids. The CDR3, as DNA: TGTGCCAGCAGACTTGAGGACCGGACGAATGAGCAGTTCTTC. This codes for CASRLEDRTNEQFF.

In regard to this clonotype: The germline gene is not matched at one end of the junction; a read error may be the cause. CDR3 sequence: CASSSGLGATNMQYF. The DNA for the CDR3 is TGTGCCAGCAGCTCGGGGCTGGGAGCCACAAACATGCAGTACTTC. This sequence joins TRBV7-2 and TRBJ2-4, with D perhaps given as TRBD1 or TRBD2 (5 bases each). The germline gives CDR1 SGHTA, CDR2 FQGNSA. The CDR3 consists of 15 residues.

This clonotype is medium-sized by share. This rearrangement joins TRBV27 to TRBJ2-7, with 8 bases aligning to TRBD2. With 3 bases clipped from V and 0 bases from J, the junction kept 4 bases outside the gene matches. Per germline, CDR1 MNHEY and CDR2 SMNVEV (reference sequence). The CDR3 extends over 15 amino acids. The CDR3 region is CASSFSGTSSYEQYF. CDR3 DNA sequence: TGTGCCAGCAGTTTCTCCGGGACTAGCTCCTACGAGCAGTACTTC.

V gene TRBV11-3 combines with J gene TRBJ2-3; D unclear. The CDR3 sequence is 12 residues long. Germline loops: CDR1 SGHNT, CDR2 YENEEA. Trimming shortened V by 5 bases and J by 2 bases, and 5 bases separated the two germline ends. The CDR3 bases are TGTGCCAGCAGCGTGGACACAGATACGCAGTATTTT. This gives the protein CASSVDTDTQYF.

This chain uses TRBV7-6 with TRBJ1-1; the D gene is possibly TRBD1 (6 bases). V lost 3 bases to trimming and J lost 1 base, with 6 bases between them. Looked up from germline, CDR1 is SGHVS and CDR2 is FNYEAQ. The CDR3 spans 13 residues. The CDR3 here is CASSLDRNTEAFF. DNA of the CDR3: TGTGCCAGCAGCTTGGACAGGAACACTGAAGCTTTCTTT.

Many counts were recorded for this clonotype. The gene calls are TRBV6-1 and TRBJ1-5; D is perhaps TRBD1 (5 bases). V was clipped by 6 bases and J by 0 bases, with 12 bases between them. There are 15 residues in the CDR3. Germline V gives CDR1 MNHNS, CDR2 SASEGT. The CDR3 protein is CASRLSGYSNQPQHF. Here the CDR3 DNA reads TGTGCCAGCAGGCTCTCAGGGTATAGCAATCAGCCCCAGCATTTT.

By sample share, this clonotype is medium-sized. V is TRBV6-5 and J is TRBJ2-2; D uncertain. The length of the CDR3 is 13 residues. V was shortened by 5 bases and J by 5 bases, with 9 bases between the two germline ends. Germline V gene data show CDR1 as MNHEY and CDR2 as SVGAGI. CDR3 in DNA: TGTGCCAGCAGTAACCACAGAACCGGGGAGCTGTTTTTT. It codes for CASSNHRTGELFF.

To note about this clonotype: A junction boundary mismatches the germline segment, possibly from a read error. The V gene is TRBV27, the J gene TRBJ2-3; maybe TRBD1 (5 bases). Germline V lookup: CDR1 MNHEY, CDR2 SMNVEV (reference sequence). The CDR3 sequence is 11 residues long. CDR3 in amino acids: CGGTDPDTQYF. The CDR3 DNA reads as TGTGGGGGCACCGATCCAGATACCCAGTATTTC.

This chain links TRBV4-1 with TRBJ2-7; 11 bases line up with TRBD1. CDR1 and CDR2 from the germline V gene are MGHRA and YSYEKL. The V segment lost 3 bases and the J segment 0 bases; nucleotides outside the gene matches: 4. This CDR3 has 16 residues. In DNA form, the CDR3 reads TGCGCCAGCAGCCACCCCGGGACAGGGGGCTCCTACGAGCAGTACTTC. This sequence encodes CASSHPGTGGSYEQYF.

To note about this clonotype: One junction end does not reproduce the germline sequence, and a read error may be involved. This chain links TRBV6-1 with TRBJ2-2, with TRBD2 matching over 7 bases. CDR1 MNHNS and CDR2 SASEGT come from the germline V gene. The CDR3 is made up of 16 amino acids. The CDR3 coding sequence is TGTGCCAGCCACAACGGCGGGAGTATGGGCACCGGGGCGCTGTTTTTT. Its protein product is CASHNGGSMGTGALFF.

The sample holds one count of this clonotype. The V and J genes are TRBV12-1 and TRBJ2-5; TRBD2 was called by the table and not checked on the DNA. TRBV12-1 is termed a pseudogene. The length of the CDR3 is 14 residues. The CDR3 nucleotides are TGTGCCGCGTCTCGGGGCTGTGACCAAAAGACCCAGTACTTC. Translating gives CAASRGCDQKTQYF.

The rearrangement uses TRBV6-1 and TRBJ1-2, with D uncertain. Germline V gene sequence: CDR1 MNHNS, CDR2 SASEGT. This CDR3 is 15 amino acids long. Trimming cost V 0 bases and J 4 bases, with 12 bases left between them. The CDR3 nucleotides are TGTGCCAGCAGTGAAGCCGGCGCGAGCGGCTATGGCTACACCTTC. This gives the protein CASSEAGASGYGYTF.

This clonotype is medium-sized in the sample. The chain employs TRBV6-1 and TRBJ1-4, with D perhaps TRBD1 (5 bases). The germline V gene encodes CDR1 MNHNS and CDR2 SASEGT. Trimming removed 5 bases from V and 10 bases from J, with 11 bases in between. This CDR3 has 12 residues. Here the CDR3 reads CASSPGTAKLFF. The CDR3 nucleotides read TGTGCCAGCAGTCCCGGGACGGCAAAACTGTTTTTT.

This chain connects TRBV14 to TRBJ2-5; 7 bases are shared with TRBD2. CDR1 is SGHDN and CDR2 is FVKESK in the germline V gene. J gave up 8 bases and V 3 bases, and 24 bases lay outside the gene matches. This CDR3 has 19 amino acids. This CDR3 is CASSQRAGFGGSDADTQYF. CDR3 DNA sequence: TGTGCCAGCAGCCAGAGGGCGGGGTTCGGGGGGAGTGACGCAGATACCCAGTACTTC.

This clonotype is medium-sized (0.01 to 0.1%) by share. V and J are TRBV6-5 and TRBJ1-1, with D possibly matching TRBD1 (5 bases). The CDR3 is made up of 13 amino acids. V dropped 2 bases and J dropped 1 base, with 5 bases sitting between them. CDR1 and CDR2 from the germline V gene are MNHEY and SVGAGI. The CDR3, as DNA: TGTGCCAGCAGTTACGGGGGGAACACTGAAGCTTTCTTT. Encoded protein: CASSYGGNTEAFF.

As concerns this clonotype: The junction shows a germline mismatch at one end, possibly a read error. The chain has TRBV10-3 and TRBJ2-5; D is tentatively TRBD1 or TRBD2 (5 bases each). CDR1 and CDR2 from the germline V gene are ENHRY and SYGVKD. The CDR3 is 11 amino acids. The DNA of the CDR3 is TGTGCCGGGGGTATCGGCTACGAGCAGTGCTTC. This translates into CAGGIGYEQCF.

Many counts were recorded for this clonotype. The rearrangement links TRBV4-1 to TRBJ2-1; tentatively, D is TRBD2 (6 bases). Trimming took 1 base from V and 9 from J, leaving 10 bases between them. This CDR3 comprises 13 residues. In germline, CDR1 is MGHRA, CDR2 YSYEKL. For the CDR3, the DNA is TGCGCCAGCAGCCAAGCGGGAGCGGGTGAGCAGTTCTTC. This encodes CASSQAGAGEQFF.

The J gene is TRBJ2-3, the V gene TRBV6-1, with D possibly called TRBD1 or TRBD2 (5 bases each). The CDR3 sequence is 14 residues long. Germline assignment: CDR1 MNHNS and CDR2 SASEGT. The V end was cut by 6 bases, the J end by 9 bases, with 19 bases between. The DNA of the CDR3 is TGTGCCAGCAGGGGGGAGAGTGGCAAAAACACGCAGTATTTT. It codes for CASRGESGKNTQYF.

This clonotype rates as medium-sized. The CDR3 nucleotides read TGTGCCAGCAGTTACTCTAGCGGGAGAGCGCATGAGCAGTTCTTC. Its protein product is CASSYSSGRAHEQFF. The chain links TRBV6-5 to TRBJ2-1; TRBD2 matches 9 bases. CDR3 size: 15 residues. J lost 8 bases, V lost 0 bases, and 5 bases had no gene match. Germline values: CDR1 MNHEY, CDR2 SVGAGI.

The chain has TRBV6-4 and TRBJ2-3; 10 bases are shared with TRBD2. Germline assignment: CDR1 MRHNA and CDR2 SNTAGT. This CDR3 comprises 14 residues. The CDR3 spells CAGSGGGGQETQYF. The CDR3 bases are TGTGCGGGCAGCGGGGGGGGTGGGCAAGAGACGCAGTATTTT.

The chain combines TRBV6-5 with TRBJ2-4; D might be TRBD2 (6 bases). This CDR3 comprises 15 residues. Trimming removed 4 bases at V and 13 bases at J, with 23 bases between. The germline gives CDR1 MNHEY, CDR2 SVGAGI. For the CDR3, the DNA is TGTGCCAGCAGTTCGACTAGGCTTAGCAAAGATATGCAGTACTTC. Encoded protein: CASSSTRLSKDMQYF.